What follows are 19 T cell receptor beta chains derived from one specimen sequenced in a study of PD-L1 blockade in urothelial cancer. The repertoire was sequenced with immunoSEQ multiplex PCR; TCRdb's copy has only in-frame clones and lacks some. The table records 85,000 to 90,000 clones, more than 85% of them present only once. This specimen was PBMCs, taken around atezolizumab (anti-PD-L1) treatment. The receptors shown here come from a man between 60 and 70 years old with urothelial cancer.

V is TRBV5-6 and J is TRBJ2-3, with unresolved D. V shed 2 bases and J shed 0 bases, with 13 bases lying between them. The CDR3 length is 16 residues. The V gene's germline CDR1 is SGHDT and CDR2 YYEEEE. CDR3 sequence reads: CASSFFVGGSTDTQYF. The CDR3 nucleotides are TGTGCCAGCAGCTTCTTTGTTGGCGGAAGCACAGATACGCAGTATTTT.

This rearrangement joins TRBV4-3 to TRBJ2-1; no firm D call. V lost 0 bases and J 8 bases, leaving 8 bases between the germline ends. The V gene's germline CDR1 is LGHNA and CDR2 YSLEER. The CDR3 extends over 13 amino acids. CDR3 sequence (DNA): TGCGCCAGCAGCCAAGATATCGGAGATGAGCAGTTCTTC. This encodes CASSQDIGDEQFF.

This chain uses TRBV7-3 with TRBJ2-2; 12 nucleotides align to TRBD1. Germline values: CDR1 SGHTA, CDR2 FQGTGA. V gave up 5 bases and J gave up 5 bases; unmatched junction bases: 9. CDR3 length: 17 amino acids. The CDR3 DNA reads as TGTGCCAGCAGCCCAATCAGGGACAGGGGGCGTACCGGGGAGCTGTTTTTT. It yields the protein CASSPIRDRGRTGELFF.

This clone was recorded only once. Here the CDR3 reads CALLGPGESSYEQYF. CDR3 nucleotide sequence: TGTGCCCTCCTGGGGCCGGGAGAGAGCTCCTACGAGCAGTACTTC. V usage is TRBV30 and J usage is TRBJ2-7, with D possibly matching TRBD2 (6 bases). V dropped 8 bases and J dropped 0 bases, with 20 bases sitting between them. The germline gives CDR1 GTSNPN, CDR2 SVGIG (reference sequence). CDR3 size: 15 residues.

The chain uses TRBV5-4 and TRBJ2-1, with 9 bases matching TRBD2. This CDR3 is 15 amino acids long. The junction had 7 bases not matched to a gene; V was cut back by 0 bases and J by 9 bases. CDR1 SGHNT and CDR2 YYREEE come from the germline V gene (reference sequence). CDR3 bases: TGTGCCAGCAGCTTGGATGCGGGGGGGCTGGGTGAGCAGTTCTTC. It specifies CASSLDAGGLGEQFF.

J is TRBJ2-7 and V is TRBV5-6; 10 bases align to TRBD1. The CDR3 spans 13 residues. CDR1 is SGHDT, CDR2 YYEEEE, per germline. The junction had 5 bases not matched to a gene; V was cut back by 5 bases and J by 6 bases. The CDR3 sequence is CASSSRTGGEQYF. CDR3 sequence (DNA): TGTGCCAGCAGTTCGAGGACAGGGGGCGAGCAGTACTTC.

The chain is built from TRBV9 and TRBJ2-5; 10 bases match TRBD2. The ends lost 3 bases at V and 7 bases at J; junction bases unmatched: 6. CDR1 SGDLS and CDR2 YYNGEE come from the germline V gene. This CDR3 is 14 amino acids long. CDR3 amino acids: CASSEASGRGTQYF. DNA for the CDR3: TGTGCCAGCAGCGAAGCTAGCGGGAGAGGGACCCAGTACTTC.

The rearrangement uses TRBV7-2 and TRBJ2-7; D is ambiguous. Per the germline V gene, CDR1 is SGHTA and CDR2 is FQGNSA. Trimming took 3 bases from V and 0 from J, leaving 9 bases between them. The CDR3 has 14 residues. The CDR3 DNA is TGTGCCAGCAGCTTCGCGCGGAACTCCTACGAGCAGTACTTC. Amino acid sequence: CASSFARNSYEQYF.

The chain has TRBV5-4 and TRBJ2-5, with D possibly TRBD1 on 6 matching bases. From germline, CDR1 is SGHNT and CDR2 YYREEE (reference sequence). V was trimmed by 6 bases and J by 2 bases, leaving 11 bases between them. This CDR3 has 13 amino acids. CDR3 residues: CASTGQSQETQYF. The DNA of the CDR3 is TGTGCCAGCACCGGACAGTCTCAAGAGACCCAGTACTTC.

The V call is TRBV9, the J call TRBJ2-3; D is uncertain. The V gene lost 4 bases and the J gene lost 4 bases, with 16 bases spanning the gap. The CDR3 is 15 amino acids. The germline gives CDR1 SGDLS, CDR2 YYNGEE. The CDR3 nucleotides read TGTGCCAGCAGCTACCTCCCGAGTGCGGCAGATACGCAGTATTTT. It is translated as CASSYLPSAADTQYF.

CDR3 bases: TGTGCCTGGAGCTCCGTGAACAGAGATTACACCGGGGAGCTGTTTTTT. It yields the protein CAWSSVNRDYTGELFF. The genes are TRBV30 and TRBJ2-2, with D hard to call. Per the germline V gene, CDR1 is GTSNPN and CDR2 is SVGIG (reference sequence). This CDR3 contains 16 residues. The ends were cut back, 3 bases at V and 3 bases at J, with 17 bases in the middle.

The chain links TRBV7-8 to TRBJ2-2; 10 nucleotides agree with TRBD1. CDR1 is SGHVS and CDR2 is FQNEAQ in the germline V gene. V lost 1 base and J lost 5; bases outside the gene matches: 7. This CDR3 is 17 amino acids long. CDR3 region: CASSLGGGQGGTGELFF. DNA for the CDR3: TGTGCCAGCAGCTTAGGAGGCGGACAGGGGGGTACCGGGGAGCTGTTTTTT.

The chain recombines TRBV18 with TRBJ1-1; D gene uncertain. Germline CDR1 and CDR2: KGHSH and LQKENI. Trimming left V 3 bases short and J 0 bases short, with 8 bases between. This CDR3 has 14 amino acids. The CDR3 DNA is TGTGCCAGCTCACCCCCTTCAGTGAACACTGAAGCTTTCTTT. Protein sequence: CASSPPSVNTEAFF.

This clone has a handful of counts. The gene calls are TRBV4-1 and TRBJ2-1; TRBD2 matches 11 bases. The ends lost 3 bases at V and 3 bases at J; junction bases unmatched: 4. The CDR3 is 16 residues long. The germline V gene has CDR1 MGHRA and CDR2 YSYEKL. The CDR3, as DNA: TGCGCCAGCAGCCAGCCGGGACTAGCGGTCTACAATGAGCAGTTCTTC. As protein: CASSQPGLAVYNEQFF.

The genes are TRBV28 and TRBJ1-2; TRBD1 agrees at 9 bases. This CDR3 is built from 13 residues. Germline V lookup: CDR1 MDHEN, CDR2 SYDVKM. The junction had 4 bases not matched to a gene; V was cut back by 3 bases and J by 8 bases. CDR3 DNA sequence: TGTGCCAGCAGTTTTACAGGGGGCGGGGGCTACACCTTC. Its translation is CASSFTGGGGYTF.

The CDR3 here is CASFTSEPNYSNQPQHF. CDR3 DNA sequence: TGTGCCAGTTTCACCTCCGAACCTAACTATAGCAATCAGCCCCAGCATTTT. The chain links TRBV19 to TRBJ1-5; no clear D. CDR1 and CDR2 from the germline V gene are LNHDA and SQIVND (reference sequence). The CDR3 extends over 17 amino acids. Trimming took 8 bases from V and 0 from J, leaving 20 bases between them.

The chain uses TRBV7-2 and TRBJ1-5; 8 bases map to TRBD1. J lost 6 bases, V lost 1 base, and 11 bases had no gene match. There are 17 residues in the CDR3. CDR1 SGHTA and CDR2 FQGNSA come from the germline V gene. This CDR3 reads CASSLGAPGTGAQPQHF. Here the CDR3 DNA reads TGTGCCAGCAGCTTAGGTGCCCCCGGGACAGGCGCTCAGCCCCAGCATTTT.

CDR3 residues: CARGGSGRANNEQFF. CDR3 nucleotides: TGCGCCAGGGGGGGGAGCGGGAGGGCCAACAATGAGCAGTTCTTC. The chain has TRBV23-1 and TRBJ2-1; TRBD2 aligns across 10 bases. TRBV23-1 is classed as an ORF, of uncertain function. CDR3 length: 15 amino acids. The trim removed 9 bases at V and 5 bases at J, leaving 10 bases unmatched.

The V call is TRBV6-1, the J call TRBJ2-3; D may be TRBD1 (5 bases). Trimming removed 9 bases from V and 4 bases from J, with 20 bases in between. The germline CDR1 and CDR2 sequences are MNHNS and SASEGT. CDR3 length equals 15 residues. The CDR3 region is CASYLGAIQPDTQYF. In DNA, the CDR3 is TGTGCCAGTTATTTAGGGGCCATTCAACCAGATACGCAGTATTTT.